The 24 T cell receptor beta chains given below trace back to one sample, sequenced in a study of T cells in localized non-small cell lung cancer. Assay: immunoSEQ multiplex PCR; the TCRdb copy retains only in-frame clones and omits some. This sample has fewer than 6,500 clones, with roughly 45% found just once. The starting material was lung tumor tissue, obtained before any cancer treatment. The receptors shown here come from a man aged 35-69 years with stage I lung adenocarcinoma.

This clone was seen only a few times. The chain uses TRBV9 and TRBJ1-6; 7 nucleotides agree with TRBD1. The germline V gene encodes CDR1 SGDLS and CDR2 YYNGEE. J gave up 5 bases and V 4 bases, and 3 bases lay outside the gene matches. This CDR3 spans 14 amino acids. CDR3 sequence: CASSFGQDNSPLHF. As DNA, the CDR3 is TGTGCCAGCAGCTTCGGACAGGATAATTCACCCCTCCACTTT.

The chain links TRBV19 to TRBJ2-5; D is undetermined. This CDR3 comprises 14 residues. Germline V gives CDR1 LNHDA, CDR2 SQIVND (reference sequence). Trimming cost V 6 bases and J 5 bases, with 16 bases left between them. The CDR3 region is CASRRALLSETQYF. CDR3 in DNA: TGTGCCAGTAGACGGGCCCTTCTGTCGGAGACCCAGTACTTC.

V is TRBV27 and J is TRBJ2-1, with 9 positions matching TRBD2. The germline gives CDR1 MNHEY, CDR2 SMNVEV (reference sequence). The CDR3 totals 18 residues. Trimming cost V 0 bases and J 0 bases; bases outside gene matches: 6. CDR3 DNA sequence: TGTGCCAGCAGTTTATCCCCACTAGCGGGCAGCTCCTACAATGAGCAGTTCTTC. Protein product: CASSLSPLAGSSYNEQFF.

This rearrangement joins TRBV7-5 to TRBJ1-5; the listed D gene, TRBD1, was not tested against the DNA. TRBV7-5 is assigned pseudogene status. The CDR3 length is 14 residues. The CDR3 nucleotides read TGTGCCAGCAGCTTCGGGACAGCGAATCAGCCCCAGCATTTT. Protein sequence: CASSFGTANQPQHF.

V is TRBV14 and J is TRBJ1-3, with D perhaps matching TRBD1 (5 bases). From germline, CDR1 is SGHDN and CDR2 FVKESK. The CDR3 runs 14 residues. V was shortened by 4 bases and J by 4 bases, with 11 bases between the two germline ends. The CDR3 protein is CASSRGGTGNTIYF. CDR3 bases: TGTGCCAGCAGCCGCGGAGGGACGGGAAACACCATATATTTT.

This clone was seen only a few times. V and J are TRBV11-3 and TRBJ2-2; no clear D. The CDR3 consists of 14 residues. Germline CDR1 is SGHNT and CDR2 is YENEEA. Trimming pared 3 bases from V and 7 bases from J, leaving 12 bases between. The CDR3 sequence: CASSLFLGGGELFF. The CDR3 nucleotides read TGTGCCAGCAGCTTGTTTTTGGGTGGCGGGGAGCTGTTTTTT.

In its sample, this clone was seen a few times. V gene TRBV9 combines with J gene TRBJ2-3, with unresolved D. The CDR3 is 13 amino acids. The V end was cut by 3 bases, the J end by 4 bases, with 9 bases between. Germline CDR1 and CDR2: SGDLS and YYNGEE. The CDR3 loop is CASSAHPPDTQYF. In DNA, the CDR3 is TGTGCCAGCAGCGCCCATCCCCCAGATACGCAGTATTTT.

This clone is medium-sized within its sample. This chain connects TRBV11-3 to TRBJ2-1; 7 nucleotides agree with TRBD2. V shed 1 base, J shed 1 base, and the junction held 1 base outside the gene matches. Germline CDR1 reads SGHNT; CDR2 reads YENEEA. The CDR3 contains 15 residues. The CDR3, as DNA: TGTGCCAGCAGCTTAGGTAGCGGGTCCTACAATGAGCAGTTCTTC. It specifies CASSLGSGSYNEQFF.

V usage is TRBV11-1 and J usage is TRBJ2-3; D unresolved. Germline values: CDR1 SGHAT, CDR2 FQDESV (reference sequence). Trimming pared 7 bases from V and 2 bases from J, leaving 19 bases between. This CDR3 region has 16 residues. Here the CDR3 DNA reads TGTGCCAGCACCCGAAACCCAGGACGCCACACAGATACGCAGTATTTT. Its protein is CASTRNPGRHTDTQYF. Full variable domain (outside the CDR3, taken from reference TRBV11-1 and TRBJ2-3): EAEVAQSPRYKITEKSQAVAFWCDPISGHATLYWYRQILGQGPELLVQFQDESVVDDSQLPKDRFSAERLKGVDSTLKIQPAELGDSAMYLCASTRNPGRHTDTQYFGPGTRLTVL.

Here the CDR3 reads CASSELGDPQETQYF. As DNA, the CDR3 is TGTGCCAGCAGTGAGTTAGGGGACCCACAAGAGACCCAGTACTTC. The chain is built from TRBV25-1 and TRBJ2-5; D is tentatively TRBD1 or TRBD2 (5 bases each). The length of the CDR3 is 15 residues. V lost 3 bases to trimming and J lost 2 bases, with 13 bases between them. In germline, CDR1 is MGHDK, CDR2 SYGVNS.

This clone was observed a handful of times. The chain recombines TRBV15 with TRBJ2-2; D could derive from TRBD1 or TRBD2 (5 bases each). The CDR3 is 17 residues long. Trimming stripped 0 bases from V and 7 bases from J, with 18 bases between. Per the germline V gene, CDR1 is LNHNV and CDR2 is YYDKDF (reference sequence). As DNA, the CDR3 is TGTGCCACCAGCAGAGATAATCAGCAGGGACGTGACGGGGAGCTGTTTTTT. As protein: CATSRDNQQGRDGELFF.

This sequence joins TRBV28 and TRBJ2-7; the match to TRBD2 covers 11 bases. In germline, CDR1 is MDHEN, CDR2 SYDVKM. This CDR3 is 14 amino acids long. With 6 bases clipped from V and 6 bases from J, the junction kept 7 bases outside the gene matches. The CDR3 DNA follows: TGTGCCAGCAGGGCTAGCGGGAGGTTTCTCGAGCAGTACTTC. Encoded protein: CASRASGRFLEQYF.

This chain connects TRBV6-8 to TRBJ2-3, with a tentative D call TRBD2 (5 bases). The V gene's germline CDR1 is MNHGY and CDR2 SAAAGT. V dropped 6 bases and J dropped 0 bases, with 16 bases sitting between them. The CDR3 runs 16 residues. The CDR3 protein is CASRKLATSSTDTQYF. The CDR3 DNA follows: TGTGCCAGCAGAAAGCTAGCCACCTCTAGCACAGATACGCAGTATTTT.

The chain is built from TRBV14 and TRBJ1-3; TRBD1 aligns across 7 bases. V lost 4 bases and J lost 4; bases outside the gene matches: 4. This CDR3 comprises 14 residues. Germline V gives CDR1 SGHDN, CDR2 FVKESK. The CDR3 DNA is TGTGCCAGCAGCCGAGACAGGGCCGGAAACACCATATATTTT. Protein: CASSRDRAGNTIYF.

This clone turned up a few times. The V and J genes are TRBV6-8 and TRBJ1-1; 7 bases are shared with TRBD1. The CDR3 loop spans 14 amino acids. The ends lost 6 bases at V and 4 bases at J; junction bases unmatched: 8. CDR1 is MNHGY and CDR2 is SAAAGT in the germline V gene. The CDR3 DNA reads TGTGCCAGCAGGCTGGCCCCAGGGGGCACTGAAGCTTTCTTT. Encoded protein: CASRLAPGGTEAFF.

This chain connects TRBV28 to TRBJ2-5, with 8 bases identical to TRBD2. There are 19 residues in the CDR3. From germline, CDR1 is MDHEN and CDR2 SYDVKM. V was pared by 3 bases and J by 1 base, with 16 bases of the junction left unmatched. In DNA, the CDR3 is TGTGCCAGCAGTTTGGGGCTAGCGGGTGACACAGCTATCCAAGAGACCCAGTACTTC. Encoded protein: CASSLGLAGDTAIQETQYF. Based on the CDR3 plus reference TRBV28 and TRBJ2-5, the full variable domain is DVKVTQSSRYLVKRTGEKVFLECVQDMDHENMFWYRQDPGLGLRLIYFSYDVKMKEKGDIPEGYSVSREKKERFSLILESASTNQTSMYLCASSLGLAGDTAIQETQYFGPGTRLLVL.

The chain combines TRBV18 with TRBJ2-7, with 8 positions matching TRBD1. The length of the CDR3 is 14 residues. Germline V gene sequence: CDR1 KGHSH, CDR2 LQKENI. Trimming at V came to 0 bases and at J to 2 bases, leaving 0 bases not matched to a gene. The CDR3 nucleotides are TGTGCCAGCTCACCACCGACAGGGGCCTACGAGCAGTACTTC. As protein: CASSPPTGAYEQYF.

This clone is judged medium-sized. V is TRBV6-8 and J is TRBJ2-2, with D unclear. V lost 7 bases, J lost 7 bases, and 13 bases lay in between. Germline CDR1 is MNHGY and CDR2 is SAAAGT. The CDR3 length is 13 residues. CDR3: CASNDLMDGELFF. The CDR3 DNA is TGTGCCAGCAACGACCTGATGGACGGGGAGCTGTTTTTT.

This clone is medium-sized (0.01 to 0.1%) in the sample. The chain joins TRBV18 to TRBJ1-6; 8 nucleotides agree with TRBD1. The germline CDR1 and CDR2 sequences are KGHSH and LQKENI. The CDR3 length is 15 residues. V dropped 3 bases and J dropped 10; count of bases not matched to a gene: 8. The CDR3 DNA reads as TGTGCCAGCTCACCTTGGGGGACAGGACTCTCACCCCTCCACTTT. Its translation: CASSPWGTGLSPLHF.

The chain links TRBV18 to TRBJ1-3, with 9 positions matching TRBD1. CDR3 length: 14 amino acids. Germline CDR1 reads KGHSH; CDR2 reads LQKENI. Germline trimming cut 4 bases from V and 11 bases from J; bases unmatched to any gene: 9. CDR3 amino acids: CASSLEQGAKPIYF. CDR3 in DNA: TGTGCCAGCTCACTTGAACAGGGGGCTAAGCCCATATATTTT.

The rearrangement links TRBV5-1 to TRBJ2-7, with TRBD2 identical over 8 bases. V shed 6 bases, J shed 2 bases, and the junction held 10 bases outside the gene matches. Per germline, CDR1 SGHRS and CDR2 YFSETQ. The CDR3 loop spans 15 amino acids. The CDR3: CASTGTGLDPYEQYF. Written as DNA, the CDR3 is TGCGCCAGCACTGGGACGGGACTAGACCCCTACGAGCAGTACTTC.

This clone was seen a handful of times. The gene calls are TRBV6-8 and TRBJ2-7, with 9 bases fitting TRBD1. CDR3 length: 14 residues. CDR1 and CDR2 (germline): MNHGY, SAAAGT. With 4 bases clipped from V and 5 bases from J, the junction kept 6 bases outside the gene matches. This CDR3 reads CASSLKGQGNEQYF. CDR3 DNA: TGTGCCAGCAGTTTGAAGGGACAGGGCAACGAGCAGTACTTC.

The chain couples TRBV18 to TRBJ2-7; no firm D call. The V gene's germline CDR1 is KGHSH and CDR2 LQKENI. This CDR3 region has 15 residues. V was trimmed by 4 bases and J by 0 bases, leaving 13 bases between them. In nucleotides, the CDR3 is TGTGCCAGCTCACTTCAGTCTACGGGCTCCTACGAGCAGTACTTC. Translating gives CASSLQSTGSYEQYF.

This clone was seen more than once but under ten times. This rearrangement joins TRBV9 to TRBJ2-7; D possibly corresponds to TRBD2 (5 bases). Germline V gives CDR1 SGDLS, CDR2 YYNGEE. The CDR3 covers 15 residues. V was clipped by 5 bases and J by 0 bases, with 15 bases between them. This CDR3 is CASRLEWDVSYEQYF. In DNA form, the CDR3 reads TGTGCCAGCAGACTAGAGTGGGATGTCTCCTACGAGCAGTACTTC.